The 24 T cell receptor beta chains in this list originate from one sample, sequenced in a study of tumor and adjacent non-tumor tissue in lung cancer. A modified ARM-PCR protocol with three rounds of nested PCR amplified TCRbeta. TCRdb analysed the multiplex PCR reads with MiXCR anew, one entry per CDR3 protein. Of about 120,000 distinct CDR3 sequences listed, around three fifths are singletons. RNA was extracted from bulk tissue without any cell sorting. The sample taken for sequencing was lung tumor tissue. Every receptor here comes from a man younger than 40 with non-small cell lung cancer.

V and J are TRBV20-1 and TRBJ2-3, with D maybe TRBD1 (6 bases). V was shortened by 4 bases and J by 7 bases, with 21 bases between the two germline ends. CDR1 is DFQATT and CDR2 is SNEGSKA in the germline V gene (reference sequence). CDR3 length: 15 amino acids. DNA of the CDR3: TGCAGTGCTAACGTGAGGGGGAAGGGTACATATACGCAGTATTTT. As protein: CSANVRGKGTYTQYF.

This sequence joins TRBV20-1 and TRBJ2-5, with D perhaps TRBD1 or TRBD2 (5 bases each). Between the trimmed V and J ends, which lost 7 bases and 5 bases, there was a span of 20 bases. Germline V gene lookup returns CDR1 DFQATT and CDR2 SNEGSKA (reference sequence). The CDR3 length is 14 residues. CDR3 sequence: CSDRGTGERETQYF. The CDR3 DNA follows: TGCAGTGATAGGGGAACTGGGGAGAGGGAGACCCAGTACTTC.

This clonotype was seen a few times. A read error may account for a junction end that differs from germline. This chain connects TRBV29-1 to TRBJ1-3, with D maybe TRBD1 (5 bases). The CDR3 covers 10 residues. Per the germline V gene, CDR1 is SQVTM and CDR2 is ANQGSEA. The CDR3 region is CSADSDTIYF. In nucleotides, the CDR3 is TGCAGCGCCGACTCGGACACCATATATTTC.

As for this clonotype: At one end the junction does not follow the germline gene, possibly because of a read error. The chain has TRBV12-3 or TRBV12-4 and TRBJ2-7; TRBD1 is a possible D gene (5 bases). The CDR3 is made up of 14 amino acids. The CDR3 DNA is TGTGCCTGCGGTTTGGGGCTGCCCCCCTACAAGCAGTGCTTC. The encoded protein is CACGLGLPPYKQCF.

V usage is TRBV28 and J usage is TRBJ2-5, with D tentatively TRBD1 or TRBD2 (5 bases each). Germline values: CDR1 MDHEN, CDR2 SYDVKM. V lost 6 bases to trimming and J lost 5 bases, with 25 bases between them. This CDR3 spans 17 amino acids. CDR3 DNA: TGTGCCAGCAGCGCCTACCGTAACCGGGACCCCTTGGAGACCCAGTACTTC. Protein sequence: CASSAYRNRDPLETQYF.

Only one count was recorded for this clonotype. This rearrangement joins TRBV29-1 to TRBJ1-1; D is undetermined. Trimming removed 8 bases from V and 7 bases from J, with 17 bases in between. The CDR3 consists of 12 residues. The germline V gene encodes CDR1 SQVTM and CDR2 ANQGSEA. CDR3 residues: CSIAWYGIEAFF. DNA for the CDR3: TGCAGCATTGCATGGTATGGCATTGAAGCTTTCTTT.

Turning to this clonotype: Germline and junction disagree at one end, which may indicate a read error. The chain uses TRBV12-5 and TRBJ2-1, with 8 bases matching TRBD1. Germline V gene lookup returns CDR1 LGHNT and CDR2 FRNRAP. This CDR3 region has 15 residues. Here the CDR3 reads CASGLRQGAYNEQLF. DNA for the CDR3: TGTGCCAGTGGTTTGCGGCAGGGGGCTTACAATGAGCAGTTGTTC.

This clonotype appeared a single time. The CDR3 DNA sequence: TGTGCCACCAGTGATTTTCCGGGACAGGGGGCCGAAGAGACCCAGTACTTC. It yields the protein CATSDFPGQGAEETQYF. The chain couples TRBV24-1 to TRBJ2-5; 12 bases align to TRBD1. This CDR3 spans 17 amino acids. Germline V CDR1 and CDR2: KGHDR, SFDVKD. J lost 3 bases, V lost 1 base, and 5 bases had no gene match.

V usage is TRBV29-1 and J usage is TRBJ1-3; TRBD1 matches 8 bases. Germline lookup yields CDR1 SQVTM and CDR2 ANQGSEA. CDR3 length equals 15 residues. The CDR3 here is CNISDRDLSGNTIYF. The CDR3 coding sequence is TGCAACATCTCGGACAGGGATCTCTCTGGAAACACCATATATTTT.

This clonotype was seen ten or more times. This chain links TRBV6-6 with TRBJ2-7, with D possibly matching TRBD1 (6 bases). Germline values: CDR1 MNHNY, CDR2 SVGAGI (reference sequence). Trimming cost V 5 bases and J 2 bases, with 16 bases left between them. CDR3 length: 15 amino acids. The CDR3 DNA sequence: TGTGCCAGCAGTCTCAGCAGGGGATCCACCTACGAGCAGTACTTC. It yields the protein CASSLSRGSTYEQYF.

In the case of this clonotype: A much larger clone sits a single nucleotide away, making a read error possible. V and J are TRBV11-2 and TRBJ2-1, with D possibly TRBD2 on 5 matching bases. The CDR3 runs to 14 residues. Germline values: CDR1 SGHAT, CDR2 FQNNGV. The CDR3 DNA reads TGTGCCAACAGCTTAGGGTCGGCGGGCAATCAGCAGTTCTTC. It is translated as CANSLGSAGNQQFF.

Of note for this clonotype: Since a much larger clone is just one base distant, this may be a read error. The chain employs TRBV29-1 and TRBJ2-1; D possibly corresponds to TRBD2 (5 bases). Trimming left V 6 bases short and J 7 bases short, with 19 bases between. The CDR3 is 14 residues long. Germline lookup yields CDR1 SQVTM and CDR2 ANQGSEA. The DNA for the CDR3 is TGCAGCGTGACGACTACTTGGACGGGGAATGAGCAGTTCTTC. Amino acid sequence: CSVTTTWTGNEQFF.

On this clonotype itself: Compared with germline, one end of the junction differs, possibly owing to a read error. CDR3 sequence (DNA): TGCAGCCTTGAAGTGCCGGCAGGGCCCTACAATGAGCAATTCTTC. Its protein product is CSLEVPAGPYNEQFF. This sequence joins TRBV29-1 and TRBJ2-1, with D possibly matching TRBD1 (5 bases). This CDR3 is built from 15 residues. Germline V gives CDR1 SQVTM, CDR2 ANQGSEA.

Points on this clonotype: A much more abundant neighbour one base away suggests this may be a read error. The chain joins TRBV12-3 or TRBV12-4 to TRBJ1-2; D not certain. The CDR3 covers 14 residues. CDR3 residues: CANSLLGPDYGYTF. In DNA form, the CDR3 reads TGTGCCAACAGTTTACTTGGACCAGACTATGGCTACACCTTC.

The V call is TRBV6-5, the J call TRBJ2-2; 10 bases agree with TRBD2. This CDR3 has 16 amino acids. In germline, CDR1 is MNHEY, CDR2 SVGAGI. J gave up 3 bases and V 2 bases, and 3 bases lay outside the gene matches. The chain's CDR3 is CASSYASGSYTGELFF. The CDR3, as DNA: TGTGCCAGCAGTTACGCTAGCGGGAGTTACACCGGGGAGCTGTTTTTT.

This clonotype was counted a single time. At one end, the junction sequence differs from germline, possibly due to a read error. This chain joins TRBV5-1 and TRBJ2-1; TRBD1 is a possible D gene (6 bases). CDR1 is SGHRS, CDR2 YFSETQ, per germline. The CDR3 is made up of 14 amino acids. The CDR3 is CAGSPRGPLNEQFF. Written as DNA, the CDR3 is TGCGCCGGCAGTCCCAGGGGCCCCCTCAATGAGCAGTTCTTC.

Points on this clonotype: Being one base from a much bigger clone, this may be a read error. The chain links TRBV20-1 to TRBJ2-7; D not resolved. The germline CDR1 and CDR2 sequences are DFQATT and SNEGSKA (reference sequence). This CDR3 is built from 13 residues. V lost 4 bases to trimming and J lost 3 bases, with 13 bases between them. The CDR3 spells CSAKLTENYEQYF. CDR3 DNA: TGCAGTGCTAAACTCACCGAAAACTACGAGCAGTACTTC.

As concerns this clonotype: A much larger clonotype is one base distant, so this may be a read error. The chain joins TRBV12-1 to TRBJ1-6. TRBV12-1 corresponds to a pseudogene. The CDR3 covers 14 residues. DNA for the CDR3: TGTGTCAGCAGCCAGCAGGAGAATAATTCACCCCTCCACTTT. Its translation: CVSSQQENNSPLHF.

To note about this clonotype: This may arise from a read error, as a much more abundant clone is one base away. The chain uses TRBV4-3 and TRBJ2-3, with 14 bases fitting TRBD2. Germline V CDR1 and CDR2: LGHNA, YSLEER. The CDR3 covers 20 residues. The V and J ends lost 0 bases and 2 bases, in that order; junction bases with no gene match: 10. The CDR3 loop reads CASSQDFGLAGGPFTDTQYF. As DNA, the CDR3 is TGCGCCAGCAGCCAAGACTTTGGACTAGCGGGGGGCCCTTTCACAGATACGCAGTATTTT.

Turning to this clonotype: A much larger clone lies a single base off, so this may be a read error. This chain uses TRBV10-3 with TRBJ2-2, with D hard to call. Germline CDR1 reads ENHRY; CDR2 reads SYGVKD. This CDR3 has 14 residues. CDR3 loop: CAISEGGNIGELFF. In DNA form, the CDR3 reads TGTGCCATCAGTGAGGGTGGAAACATCGGGGAGCTGTTTTTT.

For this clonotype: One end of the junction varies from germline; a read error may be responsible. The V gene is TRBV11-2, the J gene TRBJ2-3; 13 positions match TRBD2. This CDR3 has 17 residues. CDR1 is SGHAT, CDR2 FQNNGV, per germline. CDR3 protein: CASNPGLAGPYTDMQYF. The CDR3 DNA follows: TGTGCCAGCAACCCGGGACTAGCGGGACCTTACACAGATATGCAGTATTTT.

CDR3 protein: CARSRDSYSNQPQHF. CDR3 bases: TGTGCCAGGAGCCGGGATAGCTATAGCAATCAGCCCCAGCATTTT. V and J are TRBV11-1 and TRBJ1-5; D not resolved. V lost 9 bases and J 0 bases, leaving 15 bases between the germline ends. The length of the CDR3 is 15 residues. Looked up from germline, CDR1 is SGHAT and CDR2 is FQDESV (reference sequence).

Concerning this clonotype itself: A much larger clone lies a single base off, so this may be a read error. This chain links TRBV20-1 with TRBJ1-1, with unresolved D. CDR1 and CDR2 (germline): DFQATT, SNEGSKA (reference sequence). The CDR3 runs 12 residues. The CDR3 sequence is CSARDPNIEAFF. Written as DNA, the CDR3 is TGCAGTGCTAGAGACCCGAACATTGAAGCTTTCTTT.

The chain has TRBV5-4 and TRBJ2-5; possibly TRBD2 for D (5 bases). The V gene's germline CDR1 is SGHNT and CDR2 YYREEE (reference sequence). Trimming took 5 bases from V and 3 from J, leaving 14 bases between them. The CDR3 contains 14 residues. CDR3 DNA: TGTGCCAGCAGTTATTTAGGACTCGAAGAGACCCAGTACTTC. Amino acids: CASSYLGLEETQYF.